The source of this TCR beta chain is a study of identical twins. Points on this clonotype: Its antigen is undetermined.

Study-wide points: Invariant MAIT and iNKT cells could partly confound zero-insertion analyses. Fewer insertions were carried by abundant cord blood beta clonotypes, but none was seen in memory repertoires. Conclusions came from cross-sectional statistical analysis, not from following the same donors.

Template switching supplied a universal primer site; unique molecular identifiers were carried on the cDNA. TCRdb used MiXCR to reprocess the 5' RACE reads, holding one entry per CDR3 protein. Here the sample spans 1.5 million or so distinct CDR3 sequences, about 32% being singletons. The source material was cord blood. The TCR comes from a newborn girl in good health.

This chain's CDR3 is CASSLADRVPDTQYF. The CDR3 nucleotides read TGTGCCAGCAGCTTGGCCGACAGAGTCCCAGATACGCAGTATTTT. This chain joins TRBV5-6 and TRBJ2-3, with D possibly being TRBD1 (5 bases). Germline CDR1 reads SGHDT; CDR2 reads YYEEEE. CDR3 size: 15 residues. Trimming stripped 0 bases from V and 4 bases from J, with 12 bases between.